The clone carrying this T cell receptor (beta chain) has just a few counts. The target antigen is unknown. Each diagnosis drew on symptoms, thyroxine, TRAb, thyroid ultrasound and orbital computed tomography findings. These data come from a study of T cells in Graves' hyperthyroidism and ophthalmopathy. General study points: From stable hyperthyroidism, ophthalmopathy was separated by a 13 V-J model. A median around 6.8 months before onset, the model predicted ophthalmopathy.

TCR beta CDR3 regions were amplified from RNA transcripts. The HTBI primer set drove a first-round RT-PCR of the TCR CDR3. TCRdb re-called the multiplex PCR reads with MiXCR, one entry per CDR3 protein. This table holds 700,000 to 950,000 distinct CDR3 sequences, 35% found once. CDR1 and CDR2 (germline): LGHDT, YNNKEL (reference sequence). The CDR3 spans 15 residues. V was pared by 5 bases and J by 2 bases, with 6 bases of the junction left unmatched. The sample taken for sequencing was blood. This TCR came from a middle-aged woman with Graves' hyperthyroidism. The J gene is TRBJ1-5, the V gene TRBV3-1; 7 bases line up with TRBD1. For the CDR3, the DNA is TGTGCCAGCAGCGAAAGTACAGGGGGCAATCAGCCCCAGCATTTT. It translates to CASSESTGGNQPQHF.